This T cell receptor (beta chain) was recorded in a study of control samples from healthy donors and cancer patients. The protocol was immunoSEQ multiplex PCR, while the TCRdb copy is restricted to in-frame clones and leaves out a portion. Here the sample spans roughly 41,000 clones, about 95% being singletons. V was pared by 3 bases and J by 3 bases, with 12 bases of the junction left unmatched. CDR3 length: 17 amino acids. In germline, CDR1 is SGDLS, CDR2 YYNGEE. Sequenced material: blood. The origin of this receptor is a man aged 55 to 69 in good health. The chain carries TRBV9 and TRBJ1-2; 9 bases match TRBD1. CDR3 sequence (DNA): TGTGCCAGCAGCGATCCGGGACAGGGATCCATTGACTATGGCTACACCTTC. Its protein is CASSDPGQGSIDYGYTF. The full variable domain, completed using reference TRBV9 and TRBJ1-2, is DSGVTQTPKHLITATGQRVTLRCSPRSGDLSVYWYQQSLDQGLQFLIQYYNGEERAKGNILERFSAQQFPDLHSELNLSSLELGDSALYFCASSDPGQGSIDYGYTFGSGTRLTVV.